This T cell receptor beta chain was captured by sequencing in a study of cytomegalovirus exposure and HLA in healthy donors (dated by TCRdb to 2016 to 2017). About the investigation overall: In an earlier analysis of approximately 640 of the donors, roughly 300 Gb of sequence data and 95 million to 130 million unique TCR beta sequences from about 179 million T cells were reported. Roughly 300 gigabases of sequencing data and approximately 85 million unique TCR sequences were included in an early release covering about 700 HLA-typed donors. Of the approximately 400 genotyped donors, approximately 83% fell in the genetic ancestry cluster associated with self-reported Caucasian donors. The study aimed to test whether signatures of past pathogen exposure could be identified by cataloging public T cell receptors. The study profiled the T cell repertoires of 500 to 800 subjects by immunosequencing and related them to cytomegalovirus serostatus. Besides the first cohort of 550 to 750 subjects, a separate validation cohort made up of some 110 different subjects was used. The study combined high-throughput TCR immunosequencing, statistical association of individual TCRs with disease status, and machine learning to predict cytomegalovirus infection status. A later analysis re-examined previously published TCR beta repertoires from just over 650 donors and added high-resolution HLA genotyping to investigate patterns of TCR occurrence. The later analysis used no new phenotypic data to find candidate immune exposures, relying instead on TCR beta sequences and their occurrence across donors. To decide whether each TCR beta V gene segment behaved as functional or pseudogenic, an earlier analysis of 587 of the donors relied on high-throughput TCR beta sequencing. Donor age, sex, ethnicity and CMV serostatus were compiled together with the repertoire data. A later genetic analysis took genome-wide SNP genotypes for about 55% of the 666 donors and used that subset as a discovery cohort. Every discovery cohort repertoire had been produced on one sequencing platform. HLA typing covered class I and class II loci at four-digit resolution. Typing coverage varied by locus: 629-630 donors for A, B, C, DRB1 and DQB1; approximately 520 for DQA1; approximately 610 for DPA1; about 450 for DPB1. Four to six DR-DQ haplotypes were handled as single units for association and clustering, since linkage in the cohort was strong. Among about 360 genotyped donors of the cohort, an average of roughly 240,000 unique TCR beta nucleotide sequences were sequenced per donor, around 18% of them non-productive.

The cohort comprised around 690 healthy bone marrow donors. Cohort members were all nominally healthy when sampled, although unrecorded immune exposures were likely present. The donor tested CMV seropositive, placing the donor among the 250 to 350 seropositive members of the cohort. Every donor gave a peripheral blood sample, and the peripheral blood mononuclear cells from that sample were used for TCR beta sequencing. Genomic DNA was extracted from the blood cell samples with the Qiagen DNeasy Blood Extraction Kit. From its cysteine to its phenylalanine, the CDR3 spans 15 amino acids. Only the CDR3 DNA is retained, 45 bases long and in frame from the first base. V is cut back by 2 bases and J by 5 bases, with 6 bases in the junction unmatched. Looking up the germline V gene yields CDR1 SGHRS and CDR2 YFSETQ. The table lists this clone with a count of one. It lacks a known antigen. No clone much larger than this one lies a single base away; base qualities are absent.

Library prep was done by the immunoSEQ multiplex PCR assay. A mixture of 60 forward primers for TCR Vbeta segments and 13 reverse primers for TCR Jbeta segments was used in the multiplex PCR. The CDR3 region of rearranged TCR beta genes was amplified from genomic DNA with a multiplex PCR assay. On the Illumina HiSeq System, the amplified TCR beta libraries were sequenced as 87-base-pair reads. The study's processing was this. In a later analysis, approximately 74 million unique TCR beta chains were counted across the 666 repertoires, and roughly 11 million of these chains were shared by at least two donors. A nearest-neighbor algorithm error-corrected the raw reads and collapsed the reads into unique sequences, merging closely related sequences to remove PCR and sequencing errors. V, D and J gene segments were assigned by aligning CDR3 sequences to IMGT reference sequences. Each retained sequence needed at least a six-nucleotide match to both a V gene segment and a J gene segment. A rearrangement counted as productive if the CDR3 had no stop codons and remained in frame with V and J, and every other rearrangement counted as non-productive. CDR3 was defined according to IMGT convention as the region running from the second conserved V-encoded cysteine to the conserved J-encoded phenylalanine. Sequences without an unambiguous match to a single V gene segment were excluded from the earlier analysis of 450 to 750 of the donors. An earlier analysis of almost 600 of the donors classified V segments as functional when productive rearrangements were above 56.7% and as segregating when the standard deviation between donors was above 5%. To diagnose cytomegalovirus status from the catalog of TCR beta chain sequences, a statistical classification framework was built. A later analysis assigned V and J genes by comparing TCR nucleotide sequences with IMGT/GENE-DB human TR gene sequences. The TCRdist pipeline was used in a later analysis to assign CDR3 sequences and most-parsimonious VDJ recombination scenarios. In a later analysis, every TCR beta chain was defined by the combination of its CDR3 amino acid sequence and its V-gene family, and reads without a unique V-gene family were dropped. To address suspected cross-contamination and a sequencing artifact, a later analysis removed a few hundred highly shared, low-generation-probability nucleotide sequences. In a later analysis, a clonal expansion index for each public chain was calculated from normalized within-repertoire ranks of inferred template counts. In a later analysis, generation probabilities were computed with a VDJ recombination model fitted to out-of-frame rearrangements, and the resulting probabilities were checked against IGoR. In a later analysis, hypergeometric tests were used to score TCR-TCR, TCR-HLA and TCR-CMV co-occurrence, with a repertoire-size bias correction applied to TCR pairs. To estimate false discovery rates, a later analysis permuted the HLA or CMV assignments 20 times. In a later analysis, co-occurring TCRs were grouped using DBSCAN, and TCRdist sequence similarity was added for clustering within HLA-allele-positive subsets. Repertoires with fewer than 30,000 or more than 120,000 public chains were left out of co-occurrence clustering, as were about five repertoires with anomalous nucleotide sharing. TCRdb obtained this table from immuneACCESS and retained in-frame rearrangements with V and J assigned. These tables miss some clones; where compared with another copy, unresolved V genes account for less than half of the shortfall, and the remainder is unexplained. From that table come the V and J calls and clone size; the DNA was used to work out D and trimming. Within this sample are 90,000 or so clones, with about 80% of them counted one time only. The ten largest clones add up to about 30% of the sample.

Broader findings and caveats from the paper: The only immune exposure information available for the cohort was CMV serostatus. A further reported finding was that TCR beta sequences accurately predicted the HLA-A and HLA-B alleles for most subjects in the first cohort. Some IMGT-functional V segments, including TRBV6-2 and TRBV6-3, could not be told apart with the 87-base-pair reads, so those segments were excluded. Most TCR sequences were seen in very few donors, while some public TCRs were found in many individuals. Specific HLA alleles were associated with roughly 17,000 TCR beta sequences at a false discovery rate of 0.05 in a later analysis. Compared with the roughly 600-donor mean, donors in an Asian-associated ancestry cluster had fewer N-insertions in productive TCRs, according to a later genetic analysis. In both the original and validation cohorts, the classifier was reported to diagnose cytomegalovirus status with high specificity and sensitivity. Because counts were too low, seventeen rarely observed V segments, including chromosome 9 orphons, were excluded from the earlier analysis of roughly 580 of the donors. Correlated functional status among segregating V segments might reflect linkage disequilibrium, but an unknown experimental factor could not be ruled out. According to the authors, the approach could potentially be generalized to other disease states and immunological phenotypes. In a later analysis, the rate of TCR association differed among HLA loci, with DRB1 alleles having the most associated TCRs and HLA-C alleles having the fewest. In a later analysis, several top co-occurrence clusters were reported to appear linked to parvovirus B19, influenza, CMV and Epstein-Barr virus. This cohort had only TCR beta chains sequenced, and the lack of alpha or paired-chain data limited which features could be detected. Strong co-occurrence of HLA alleles, especially DR and DQ, made assigning TCR associations to individual alleles difficult. The study listed 150 to 200 TCR beta chains as associated with cytomegalovirus. Compared with equally common non-associated chains, HLA-associated TCR beta chains in a later analysis were more clonally expanded and had lower generation probabilities. A cluster of highly shared sequence variants was judged likely to represent a technical artifact of the sequencing pipeline. HLA typing was unavailable for some donors at each locus, so association tests used only the typed subset. An association between a missense DCLRE1C variant and V-gene and J-gene trimming of TCR beta chains was found in a later genetic analysis and replicated in an independent cohort. Presence/absence analyses assumed roughly uniform sequencing depth across donors, an assumption that may not hold. In a later analysis, most CMV-associated TCR beta chains were found to appear HLA-restricted, with HLA associations seemingly driven largely by CMV exposure. In an earlier analysis of some 540 of the donors, most TCR beta V segments appeared in productive rearrangements about 87% or about 30% of the time, broadly matching IMGT annotations. In vitro tests confirmed that three of the cytomegalovirus-associated TCR beta chains recognize cytomegalovirus antigens.

This TCR was recovered from a man aged 50 to 60 in good health and CMV-seropositive. The chain joins TRBV5-1 to TRBJ2-1; 8 bases in the middle match TRBD1. The sample taken for sequencing was PBMCs. The CDR3 region has the sequence CASSLQGGLDNEQFF. The sequence in DNA is TGCGCCAGCAGCTTACAGGGGGGTTTAGACAATGAGCAGTTCTTC.